The sequence of this TCR beta chain was determined in a study of graft-versus-host responses after intestinal transplantation. Study-level background: Isolated intestinal, liver-intestinal, or multivisceral transplants were what recipients had.

In regard to this clone: Its target is not known.

The method was immunoSEQ multiplex PCR; TCRdb's version includes in-frame clones alone and lacks a portion of them. The table lists some 90,000 clones, 85% to 95% of them singletons. V lost 10 bases, J lost 3 bases, and 8 bases stayed unmatched. CDR3 size: 13 residues. Germline values: CDR1 WNHNN, CDR2 SYGVQD (reference sequence). The chain combines TRBV10-1 with TRBJ1-1; 7 positions match TRBD1. This TCR derives from a human donor who received an intestinal transplant. This sample comprised unstimulated CD8+ T cells sorted from spleen or lymph node cells, obtained before intestinal transplant. In DNA form, the CDR3 reads TGCGCCACAGGGGGAGCGGATTACACTGAAGCTTTCTTT. This sequence encodes CATGGADYTEAFF.